A single T cell receptor beta chain is shown here with its context. What it binds is not known. V dropped 0 bases and J dropped 10 bases, with 5 bases sitting between them. The CDR3 runs to 12 residues. CDR1 SGDLS and CDR2 YYNGEE come from the germline V gene. Some clones are missing from TCRdb's copy, which holds only in-frame ones; the method was immunoSEQ multiplex PCR. The table shows about 210,000 clones, with 94% occurring only once. The sample comes from a study of T cell responses to AZD1222 COVID-19 vaccine. Overall study results and limits: At baseline, seropositivity was found in only six or seven AZD1222 recipients. Possibly, clonal diversity was underestimated; donors were largely white British and included more females. With dominance at 160-218 and 743-854, vaccine-associated CD4 TCRs spanned spike.

The starting material was peripheral blood, obtained 28 days after the second dose of the MenACWY control vaccine. The TCR sequence derives from an adult who received the MenACWY meningococcal vaccine as a control. The rearrangement joins TRBV9 to TRBJ1-6; no clear D. CDR3 region: CASSVDRSPLHF. The CDR3 nucleotides read TGTGCCAGCAGCGTAGATAGATCACCCCTCCACTTT.